The clone carrying this T cell receptor (beta chain) was picked up a small number of times. Its specificity is not known. CDR1 and CDR2 from the germline V gene are SGHVS and FQNEAQ. This CDR3 has 11 amino acids. Deletions cut 9 bases from V and 5 bases from J, with 8 bases between. TCRdb ran MiXCR on the 5' RACE reads and lists one entry per CDR3 protein. The sample lists 500,000 to 550,000 distinct CDR3 sequences; 20% to 25% were seen once. The source of the sample is a study of identical twins. Study results and limitations: Abundant beta clonotypes from cord blood bore fewer insertions; memory repertoires lacked this pattern.

A further study also used this sample, focusing on T cells expressing NK-cell markers. From that study: Sorted CD3+CD56-NKG2C+, CD3+CD56+NKG2C- and CD3+CD56+NKG2C+ T cells were the source of the TCR beta repertoires. The sequencing cohort of eight donors included seven HCMV-seropositive individuals and one seronegative individual.

The chain recombines TRBV7-8 with TRBJ1-5; D gene unclear. The sample was CD4+ T cells sorted from blood. The TCR sequence derives from a woman aged 18-29 years in good health. In DNA form, the CDR3 reads TGTGCCAGGGGAGCCTATCAGCCCCAGCATTTT. It encodes CARGAYQPQHF.